These 30 T cell receptor beta chains share one sample of origin, sequenced in a study of blood T cell repertoires in COVID-19. Sequenced by immunoSEQ multiplex PCR; TCRdb stores in-frame clones only, minus some. The sample records about 120,000 clones, approximately 89% being singletons. Material for sequencing was peripheral blood. Receptor source: a man aged 45-65 years with acute or convalescent COVID-19.

This chain links TRBV19 with TRBJ1-2; D call uncertain. The CDR3 has 12 amino acids. V was clipped by 10 bases and J by 1 base, with 10 bases between them. Germline V gene lookup returns CDR1 LNHDA and CDR2 SQIVND (reference sequence). The CDR3 coding sequence is TGTGCCACTGAGCGGAATAACTATGGCTACACCTTC. Translated: CATERNNYGYTF.

V is TRBV18 and J is TRBJ2-1; D may be TRBD1 (5 bases). Germline CDR1 reads KGHSH; CDR2 reads LQKENI. V dropped 1 base and J dropped 8 bases, with 9 bases sitting between them. This CDR3 is 13 amino acids long. CDR3 DNA sequence: TGTGCCAGCTCACCACGCCAGGGCCATGAGCAGTTCTTC. The encoded protein is CASSPRQGHEQFF.

This clone was seen more than once but under ten times. The chain recombines TRBV2 with TRBJ2-2; D uncertain. Germline V gene lookup returns CDR1 SNHLY and CDR2 FYNNEI. V shed 6 bases and J shed 2 bases, with 7 bases lying between them. CDR3 size: 13 residues. The CDR3 sequence: CASRTRNTGELFF. Here the CDR3 DNA reads TGTGCCAGCAGAACAAGAAACACCGGGGAGCTGTTTTTT.

The rearrangement uses TRBV18 and TRBJ2-7; 8 bases are a match to TRBD2. CDR1 and CDR2 (germline): KGHSH, LQKENI. The CDR3 length is 16 residues. V was pared by 3 bases and J by 2 bases, with 9 bases of the junction left unmatched. CDR3 sequence: CASSPPGRGLAYEQYF. The DNA of the CDR3 is TGTGCCAGCTCACCTCCCGGGAGGGGTTTAGCCTACGAGCAGTACTTC.

This rearrangement joins TRBV5-1 to TRBJ2-1; 14 bases align to TRBD2. Germline V gene sequence: CDR1 SGHRS, CDR2 YFSETQ. The length of the CDR3 is 16 residues. With 4 bases clipped from V and 9 bases from J, the junction kept 9 bases outside the gene matches. The CDR3 DNA sequence: TGCGCCAGCAGCGCGGGGGGACTAGCGGGAGTGAGTGAGCAGTTCTTC. As protein: CASSAGGLAGVSEQFF.

The chain carries TRBV6-6 and TRBJ1-2; TRBD1 matches 9 bases. CDR1 and CDR2 (germline): MNHNY, SVGAGI (reference sequence). CDR3 length: 14 residues. V trimming: 5 bases; J trimming: 4 bases; junction bases outside the gene matches: 5. This chain's CDR3 is CASSTGTGIYGYTF. The CDR3 DNA reads as TGTGCCAGCAGTACGGGGACAGGGATCTATGGCTACACCTTC.

This sequence joins TRBV7-2 and TRBJ1-5; D might be TRBD1 (6 bases). V was clipped by 4 bases and J by 3 bases, with 13 bases between them. CDR1 and CDR2 from the germline V gene are SGHTA and FQGNSA. The CDR3 totals 15 residues. The CDR3 reads CASSSFDRTNQPQHF. The DNA of the CDR3 is TGTGCCAGCAGCTCCTTTGACAGGACCAATCAGCCCCAGCATTTT.

The gene calls are TRBV15 and TRBJ2-1; 7 bases line up with TRBD2. The CDR3 has 15 residues. V shed 1 base and J 2 bases; nucleotides not matched to a gene: 2. The V gene's germline CDR1 is LNHNV and CDR2 YYDKDF (reference sequence). CDR3 residues: CATSRGGTTYNEQFF. The CDR3 nucleotides read TGTGCCACCAGCAGAGGGGGGACTACCTACAATGAGCAGTTCTTC.

The genes are TRBV11-2 and TRBJ2-7, with 12 bases lining up with TRBD2. Germline assignment: CDR1 SGHAT and CDR2 FQNNGV. The trim removed 5 bases at V and 4 bases at J, leaving 12 bases unmatched. The CDR3 sequence is 17 residues long. The CDR3 reads CASSHGTSGRGPYEQYF. As DNA, the CDR3 is TGTGCCAGCAGCCACGGGACTAGCGGGCGGGGACCTTACGAGCAGTACTTC.

This CDR3 reads CASKLWGSQPQHF. The CDR3 nucleotides are TGTGCCAGCAAGCTCTGGGGCTCTCAGCCCCAGCATTTT. V usage is TRBV6-5 and J usage is TRBJ1-5; D possibly corresponds to TRBD1 (5 bases). V lost 7 bases, J lost 6 bases, and 13 bases lay in between. CDR3 length: 13 amino acids. The germline CDR1 and CDR2 sequences are MNHEY and SVGAGI.

The rearrangement links TRBV5-6 to TRBJ1-4, with D uncertain. CDR1 SGHDT and CDR2 YYEEEE come from the germline V gene. CDR3 size: 13 residues. Trimming took 7 bases from V and 5 from J, leaving 12 bases between them. The CDR3 loop reads CASRLVRNEKLFF. Written as DNA, the CDR3 is TGTGCCAGCCGCCTCGTCAGAAATGAAAAACTGTTTTTT.

This clone showed up just a few times. The CDR3 reads CASSETGQGQFF. Written as DNA, the CDR3 is TGCGCCAGCAGTGAGACAGGACAGGGGCAGTTCTTC. The V and J genes are TRBV10-1 and TRBJ2-1; TRBD1 agrees at 8 bases. This CDR3 is built from 12 residues. The trim removed 2 bases at V and 12 bases at J, leaving 3 bases unmatched. CDR1 is WNHNN, CDR2 SYGVQD, per germline (reference sequence).

The chain uses TRBV25-1 and TRBJ2-5; 11 bases map to TRBD2. After removal of 4 bases from V and 2 bases from J, the junction contained 9 bases not matched to a gene. This CDR3 has 17 amino acids. Per germline, CDR1 MGHDK and CDR2 SYGVNS. CDR3 nucleotides: TGTGCCAGCAGTGTTGGGCTACTAGCGGGAGAGCAAGAGACCCAGTACTTC. Amino acid sequence: CASSVGLLAGEQETQYF.

The chain links TRBV7-9 to TRBJ1-1; TRBD1 is a possible D gene (5 bases). V dropped 0 bases and J dropped 6 bases, with 14 bases sitting between them. Germline V CDR1 and CDR2: SEHNR, FQNEAQ (reference sequence). This CDR3 is built from 15 residues. In nucleotides, the CDR3 is TGTGCCAGCAGCTTAGCACGGGGGAAGGAATCTGAAGCTTTCTTT. It yields the protein CASSLARGKESEAFF.

This sequence joins TRBV3-1 (or the pseudogene TRBV3-2) and TRBJ2-3, with 9 bases fitting TRBD2. Germline V CDR1 and CDR2: LGHDT, YNNKEL (reference sequence). The ends lost 5 bases at V and 3 bases at J; junction bases unmatched: 6. The CDR3 totals 15 residues. This chain's CDR3 is CASSDPGLATDTQYF. CDR3 bases: TGTGCCAGCAGCGATCCGGGACTAGCAACAGATACGCAGTATTTT.

This chain joins TRBV5-1 and TRBJ2-1, with 7 bases matching TRBD2. Looked up from germline, CDR1 is SGHRS and CDR2 is YFSETQ. V was clipped by 0 bases and J by 0 bases; unmatched bases: 6. The CDR3 runs to 17 residues. The CDR3 region is CASSLGLAFSSYNEQFF. The CDR3 region has the DNA TGCGCCAGCAGCTTGGGACTAGCTTTTAGCTCCTACAATGAGCAGTTCTTC.

The CDR3 here is CASSSSWTYNEQFF. The CDR3 nucleotides are TGTGCCAGCAGCTCCTCCTGGACTTACAATGAGCAGTTCTTC. The V and J genes are TRBV5-6 and TRBJ2-1, with a possible D match to TRBD2 (5 bases). V was clipped by 3 bases and J by 4 bases, with 11 bases between them. CDR3 length equals 14 residues. Germline CDR1 and CDR2: SGHDT and YYEEEE.

CDR3 bases: TGTGCCAGCCGTCCGGGAGCGGCCTCCCGGGGCTACACCTTC. Residues: CASRPGAASRGYTF. The chain couples TRBV5-6 to TRBJ1-2; D gene unclear. Looked up from germline, CDR1 is SGHDT and CDR2 is YYEEEE. The CDR3 length is 14 residues. V lost 7 bases, J lost 8 bases, and 21 bases lay in between.

The chain joins TRBV7-2 to TRBJ2-1; D gene uncertain. CDR1 is SGHTA, CDR2 FQGNSA, per germline. Trimming removed 8 bases at V and 6 bases at J, with 14 bases between. This CDR3 comprises 13 residues. CDR3 DNA: TGTGCCAGCGCCCAAGCTACGGTCAATGAGCAGTTCTTC. Its protein product is CASAQATVNEQFF.

The chain carries TRBV28 and TRBJ1-3; 9 nucleotides agree with TRBD1. This CDR3 is 17 amino acids long. V gave up 6 bases and J gave up 4 bases; unmatched junction bases: 13. CDR1 is MDHEN and CDR2 is SYDVKM in the germline V gene. CDR3: CASSRTLTGGSGNTIYF. In DNA form, the CDR3 reads TGTGCCAGCAGCCGTACCCTGACAGGGGGTTCAGGAAACACCATATATTTT. Full variable domain (remainder filled in from reference TRBV28 and TRBJ1-3): DVKVTQSSRYLVKRTGEKVFLECVQDMDHENMFWYRQDPGLGLRLIYFSYDVKMKEKGDIPEGYSVSREKKERFSLILESASTNQTSMYLCASSRTLTGGSGNTIYFGEGSWLTVV.

The J gene is TRBJ2-7, the V gene TRBV3-1 (or the pseudogene TRBV3-2); TRBD1 matches 7 bases. The J segment lost 5 bases and the V segment lost 5 bases, leaving 12 bases of the junction unmatched. CDR1 and CDR2 (germline): LGHDT, YNNKEL (reference sequence). This CDR3 is 15 amino acids long. For the CDR3, the DNA is TGTGCCAGCAGCAAATTGGGACAGTACCCTGACGAGCAGTACTTC. Amino acids: CASSKLGQYPDEQYF.

The chain is built from TRBV5-1 and TRBJ2-7, with D perhaps TRBD1 (6 bases). CDR3 size: 14 residues. CDR1 is SGHRS, CDR2 YFSETQ, per germline. V lost 0 bases to trimming and J lost 3 bases, with 10 bases between them. CDR3 sequence (DNA): TGCGCCAGCAGCTTGGGGGACATCATCTACGAGCAGTACTTC. It is translated as CASSLGDIIYEQYF.

The rearrangement links TRBV5-4 to TRBJ2-3, with TRBD1 matching over 7 bases. The CDR3 spans 16 residues. CDR1 and CDR2 (germline): SGHNT, YYREEE (reference sequence). With 3 bases clipped from V and 2 bases from J, the junction kept 9 bases outside the gene matches. DNA of the CDR3: TGTGCCAGCAGCTCCGGGGCTGGGACAGACACAGATACGCAGTATTTT. Translating it yields CASSSGAGTDTDTQYF.

This chain uses TRBV5-6 with TRBJ1-5; D gene ambiguous. The V and J ends lost 4 bases and 1 base respectively, with 12 bases between them. There are 15 residues in the CDR3. From germline, CDR1 is SGHDT and CDR2 YYEEEE. The CDR3 coding sequence is TGTGCCAGCAGCCAAAGGAGTTGGAGCAATCAGCCCCAGCATTTT. Protein product: CASSQRSWSNQPQHF.

The V call is TRBV9, the J call TRBJ2-7; a possible D gene is TRBD1 (6 bases). CDR1 and CDR2 (germline): SGDLS, YYNGEE. The CDR3 has 15 residues. V was cut by 2 bases and J by 5 bases, with 17 bases left in between. The CDR3: CASSVRVQGTDEQYF. The CDR3 DNA is TGTGCCAGCAGCGTCCGGGTACAGGGTACCGACGAGCAGTACTTC.

The V call is TRBV13, the J call TRBJ1-2, with D uncertain. The germline V gene encodes CDR1 PRHDT and CDR2 FYEKMQ (reference sequence). V lost 3 bases to trimming and J lost 4 bases, with 6 bases between them. This CDR3 region has 12 residues. The CDR3 is CASSFISYGYTF. The CDR3 DNA is TGTGCCAGCAGCTTCATCAGCTATGGCTACACCTTC. The entire variable domain, with the rest obtained from reference TRBV13 and TRBJ1-2, is as follows: AAGVIQSPRHLIKEKRETATLKCYPIPRHDTVYWYQQGPGQDPQFLISFYEKMQSDKGSIPDRFSAQQFSDYHSELNMSSLELGDSALYFCASSFISYGYTFGSGTRLTVV.

V gene TRBV5-1 combines with J gene TRBJ1-2; 10 bases agree with TRBD1. The germline V gene has CDR1 SGHRS and CDR2 YFSETQ. V trimming: 1 base; J trimming: 6 bases; junction bases outside the gene matches: 9. The CDR3 extends over 16 amino acids. CDR3: CASSLLPVGTGDGYTF. CDR3 coding DNA: TGCGCCAGCAGCTTGTTGCCGGTCGGGACAGGGGATGGCTACACCTTC. The variable domain in full, with the rest retrieved from reference TRBV5-1 and TRBJ1-2, is KAGVTQTPRYLIKTRGQQVTLSCSPISGHRSVSWYQQTPGQGLQFLFEYFSETQRNKGNFPGRFSGRQFSNSRSEMNVSTLELGDSALYLCASSLLPVGTGDGYTFGSGTRLTVV.

This rearrangement joins TRBV5-1 to TRBJ2-5; D might be TRBD1 (6 bases). From germline, CDR1 is SGHRS and CDR2 YFSETQ. Trimming pared 2 bases from V and 0 bases from J, leaving 11 bases between. The CDR3 is made up of 15 amino acids. CDR3: CASSLTGTNQETQYF. Here the CDR3 DNA reads TGCGCCAGCAGCTTAACCGGGACAAACCAAGAGACCCAGTACTTC. The full variable domain, its missing parts supplied by reference TRBV5-1 and TRBJ2-5, is KAGVTQTPRYLIKTRGQQVTLSCSPISGHRSVSWYQQTPGQGLQFLFEYFSETQRNKGNFPGRFSGRQFSNSRSEMNVSTLELGDSALYLCASSLTGTNQETQYFGPGTRLLVL.

The gene calls are TRBV29-1 and TRBJ1-6; D is unresolved. V gave up 5 bases and J gave up 9 bases, with 14 bases separating them. The germline CDR1 and CDR2 sequences are SQVTM and ANQGSEA. This CDR3 has 13 residues. This chain's CDR3 is CSVRSGSGSPLHF. The DNA for the CDR3 is TGCAGCGTTCGTTCTGGGAGTGGTTCACCCCTCCACTTT.

The V and J genes are TRBV3-1 (or the pseudogene TRBV3-2) and TRBJ1-4, with D possibly being TRBD1 (6 bases). The V gene's germline CDR1 is LGHDT and CDR2 YNNKEL (reference sequence). V gave up 0 bases and J gave up 6 bases, with 14 bases separating them. CDR3 length equals 16 residues. The CDR3 sequence: CASSQDTGLFDEKLFF. CDR3 in DNA: TGTGCCAGCAGCCAAGACACAGGGTTATTCGATGAAAAACTGTTTTTT.